This TCR beta chain came from a study of blood T cell repertoires in COVID-19. Across the study: Samples came from the United States, Italy and Spain, spanning acute and convalescent COVID-19.

The CDR3 totals 14 residues. Germline-derived CDR1 and CDR2 are SGHTA and FQGTGA. V dropped 4 bases and J dropped 6; count of bases not matched to a gene: 2. Seattle cases were enrolled at active infection and followed longitudinally. This table comes from immunoSEQ multiplex PCR, and its TCRdb copy is limited to in-frame clones, with some not included. The table records 70,000 or so clones, approximately 84% of them present only once. As for this clone: At the DNA level, this CDR3 is encoded by other sequences in the same sample as well.

The TCR comes from a man aged 35-49 years with COVID-19, enrolled during active disease. What was sequenced was peripheral blood. The chain couples TRBV7-3 to TRBJ2-1; 11 bases line up with TRBD1. This CDR3 is CASSWGQGGNEQFF. The CDR3 region has the DNA TGTGCCAGCAGCTGGGGACAGGGGGGCAATGAGCAGTTCTTC.